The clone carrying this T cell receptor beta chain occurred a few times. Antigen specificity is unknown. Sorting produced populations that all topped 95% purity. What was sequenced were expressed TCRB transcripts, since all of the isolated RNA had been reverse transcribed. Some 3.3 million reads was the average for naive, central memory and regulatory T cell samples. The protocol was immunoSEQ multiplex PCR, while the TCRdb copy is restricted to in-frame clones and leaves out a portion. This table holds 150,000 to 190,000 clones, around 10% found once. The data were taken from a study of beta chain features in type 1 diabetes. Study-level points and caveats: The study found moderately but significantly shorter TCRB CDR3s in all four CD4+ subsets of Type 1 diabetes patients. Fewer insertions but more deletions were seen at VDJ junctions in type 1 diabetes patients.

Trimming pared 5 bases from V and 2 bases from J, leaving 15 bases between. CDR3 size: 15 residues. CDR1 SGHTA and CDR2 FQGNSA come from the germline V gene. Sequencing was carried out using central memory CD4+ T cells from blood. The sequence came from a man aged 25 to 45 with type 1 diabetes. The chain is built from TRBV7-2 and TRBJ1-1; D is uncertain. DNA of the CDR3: TGTGCCAGCAGCCCCCGACTTGGACTCAACACTGAAGCTTTCTTT. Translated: CASSPRLGLNTEAFF.